A single sample gave rise to the 15 T cell receptor beta chains below, sequenced in a study of cytomegalovirus exposure and HLA in healthy donors. A multiplex PCR was run with 60 Vbeta primers and 13 Jbeta primers. Sequenced by immunoSEQ multiplex PCR; TCRdb stores in-frame clones only, minus some. The top ten hold less than 10% of the sample, which has over 150,000 clones, more than 75% seen once. Material: PBMCs. Receptors originate from a man aged 25-45 years in good health and CMV-seropositive.

The V gene is TRBV5-1, the J gene TRBJ2-2, with D unclear. The CDR3 contains 14 residues. Germline-derived CDR1 and CDR2 are SGHRS and YFSETQ. V shed 1 base and J shed 1 base, with 5 bases lying between them. The CDR3 region has the DNA TGCGCCAGCAGCTTGAACTTGAACACCGGGGAGCTGTTTTTT. This codes for CASSLNLNTGELFF.

This clone was recorded once. The V call is TRBV7-9, the J call TRBJ1-5; D is undetermined. The V gene's germline CDR1 is SEHNR and CDR2 FQNEAQ (reference sequence). V lost 4 bases to trimming and J lost 0 bases, with 10 bases between them. The CDR3 totals 15 residues. The CDR3 loop reads CASSSADHSNQPQHF. Here the CDR3 DNA reads TGTGCCAGCAGCTCGGCGGATCATAGCAATCAGCCCCAGCATTTT.

This chain connects TRBV19 to TRBJ1-2, with unresolved D. The V and J ends lost 2 bases and 8 bases respectively, with 12 bases between them. The CDR3 spans 13 residues. Germline CDR1 is LNHDA and CDR2 is SQIVND (reference sequence). CDR3 DNA: TGTGCCAGTAGTATAACCCTGGGCCTCGGCTACACCTTC. Translated: CASSITLGLGYTF.

The gene calls are TRBV27 and TRBJ2-5, with D unclear. Germline loops: CDR1 MNHEY, CDR2 SMNVEV (reference sequence). This CDR3 has 13 residues. The V end was cut by 5 bases, the J end by 0 bases, with 7 bases between. The CDR3 region is CASSPLYQETQYF. DNA for the CDR3: TGTGCCAGCAGTCCCCTGTACCAAGAGACCCAGTACTTC.

Notes on this clone: A junction end diverges from the germline sequence, so it may reflect a read error. V is TRBV15 and J is TRBJ1-1; D remains unclear. This CDR3 spans 12 amino acids. Germline V gene data show CDR1 as LNHNV and CDR2 as YYDKDF (reference sequence). The CDR3 nucleotides are TGTGCCACCAGGAGAGCGAGGACTGAAGCTTTCTTT. Protein: CATRRARTEAFF.

The table lists this clone with a count of one. This rearrangement joins TRBV21-1 to TRBJ1-2; the table's TRBD1 call for D was not verified on the DNA. TRBV21-1 is given as a pseudogene. The CDR3 spans 16 residues. CDR3 coding DNA: TGTGCCAGCAGCAAAGAATGGGACACCACTAACTATGGCTACACCTTC. Amino acids: CASSKEWDTTNYGYTF.

V gene TRBV7-2 combines with J gene TRBJ2-7; 9 bases are a match to TRBD1. The CDR3 is 14 residues long. The V gene's germline CDR1 is SGHTA and CDR2 FQGNSA. V lost 5 bases, J lost 3 bases, and 5 bases stayed unmatched. CDR3 in DNA: TGTGCCAGCAGCCTTTGGGACAGGGACTACGAGCAGTACTTC. Encoded protein: CASSLWDRDYEQYF.

The chain employs TRBV27 and TRBJ1-2; D possibly corresponds to TRBD1 (5 bases). Germline CDR1 is MNHEY and CDR2 is SMNVEV (reference sequence). The CDR3 runs 14 residues. V lost 0 bases and J 7 bases, leaving 12 bases between the germline ends. CDR3 nucleotides: TGTGCCAGCAGTTTATCCAGGGAATTGGGTGGCTACACCTTC. Translated: CASSLSRELGGYTF.

The V gene is TRBV27, the J gene TRBJ1-6, with D possibly matching TRBD1 (5 bases). Germline CDR1 and CDR2: MNHEY and SMNVEV (reference sequence). CDR3 size: 15 residues. V was pared by 3 bases and J by 5 bases, with 11 bases between. The CDR3 region has the DNA TGTGCCAGCAGTTTGGCGGGACGGAATAATTCACCCCTCCACTTT. It specifies CASSLAGRNNSPLHF.

This clone has a single count. The J gene is TRBJ1-6, the V gene TRBV7-2; 8 nucleotides match TRBD1. The CDR3 is made up of 16 amino acids. Trimming at V came to 5 bases and at J to 10 bases, leaving 13 bases not matched to a gene. Germline V gene sequence: CDR1 SGHTA, CDR2 FQGNSA. CDR3 in amino acids: CASSKRQGRSLSPLHF. The DNA for the CDR3 is TGTGCCAGCAGCAAACGACAGGGGCGATCCCTATCACCCCTCCACTTT.

This chain joins TRBV29-1 and TRBJ2-3; 8 bases match TRBD2. The CDR3 length is 14 residues. The V and J ends lost 5 bases and 6 bases, in that order; junction bases with no gene match: 10. Germline V gene lookup returns CDR1 SQVTM and CDR2 ANQGSEA. CDR3 nucleotides: TGCAGCGTTTTGGTGGGGGTAGCGGGGGATACGCAGTATTTT. Protein sequence: CSVLVGVAGDTQYF.

V and J are TRBV5-1 and TRBJ2-3; D unclear. Trimming removed 0 bases at V and 1 base at J, with 9 bases between. The CDR3 consists of 15 residues. Germline V gene sequence: CDR1 SGHRS, CDR2 YFSETQ. The CDR3 DNA reads as TGCGCCAGCAGCTTGGAAATAAGCGGCACAGATACGCAGTATTTT. Encoded protein: CASSLEISGTDTQYF.

This clone appeared a single time. The V and J genes are TRBV9 and TRBJ2-7; 11 nucleotides match TRBD2. The ends lost 0 bases at V and 4 bases at J; junction bases unmatched: 6. This CDR3 is 16 amino acids long. Germline V lookup: CDR1 SGDLS, CDR2 YYNGEE. This CDR3 reads CASSVGSGGAQYEQYF. As DNA, the CDR3 is TGTGCCAGCAGCGTAGGTAGCGGGGGGGCCCAGTACGAGCAGTACTTC.

This clone is a singleton in its sample. The chain links TRBV4-3 to TRBJ2-3; D unresolved. This CDR3 contains 13 residues. Between the trimmed V and J ends, which lost 0 bases and 3 bases, there was a span of 4 bases. Germline V CDR1 and CDR2: LGHNA, YSLEER. CDR3 nucleotide sequence: TGCGCCAGCAGCCAAGACGGGACAGATACGCAGTATTTT. As protein: CASSQDGTDTQYF.

The V and J genes are TRBV15 and TRBJ1-2; no clear D gene. Germline lookup yields CDR1 LNHNV and CDR2 YYDKDF (reference sequence). Trimming stripped 3 bases from V and 4 bases from J, with 18 bases between. CDR3 length: 16 residues. The CDR3: CATSSSTVYGAYGYTF. Here the CDR3 DNA reads TGTGCCACCAGCAGTTCCACAGTCTATGGTGCCTATGGCTACACCTTC.